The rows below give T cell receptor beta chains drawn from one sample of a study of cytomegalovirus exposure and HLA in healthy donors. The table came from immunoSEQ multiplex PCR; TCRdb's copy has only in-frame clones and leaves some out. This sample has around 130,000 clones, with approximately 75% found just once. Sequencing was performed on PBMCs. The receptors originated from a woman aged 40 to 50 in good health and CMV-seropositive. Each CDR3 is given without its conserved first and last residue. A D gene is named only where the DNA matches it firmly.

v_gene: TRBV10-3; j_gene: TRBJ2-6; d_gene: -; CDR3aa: AINSDRSSGANVLT
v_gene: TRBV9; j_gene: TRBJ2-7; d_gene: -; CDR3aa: ASSSQSSEQY
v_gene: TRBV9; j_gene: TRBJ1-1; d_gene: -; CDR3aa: ASSPGQLNTEAF
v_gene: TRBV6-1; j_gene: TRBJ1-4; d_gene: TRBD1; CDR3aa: ASRQQGAGEKLF
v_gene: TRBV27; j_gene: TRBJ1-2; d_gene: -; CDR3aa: ASRETGRDYGYT
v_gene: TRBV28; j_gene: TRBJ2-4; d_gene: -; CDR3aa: ASSFEDGAGNIQY
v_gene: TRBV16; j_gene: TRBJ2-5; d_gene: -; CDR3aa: ASSQLGQKETQY
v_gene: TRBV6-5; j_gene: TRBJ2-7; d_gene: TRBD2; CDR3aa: ASSYSGLGSYEQY
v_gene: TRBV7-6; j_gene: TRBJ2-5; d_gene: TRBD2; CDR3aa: ASSASGVGLAGETQY
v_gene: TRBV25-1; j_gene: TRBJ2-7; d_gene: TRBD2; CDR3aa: ASREAGEQY
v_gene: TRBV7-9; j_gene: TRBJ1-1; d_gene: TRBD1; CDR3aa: SSSPWDRENTEAF
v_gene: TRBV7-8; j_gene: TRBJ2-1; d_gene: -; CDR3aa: ASSFKPGVQF
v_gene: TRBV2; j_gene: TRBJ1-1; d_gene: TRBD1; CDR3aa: ASRTGLSTEAF
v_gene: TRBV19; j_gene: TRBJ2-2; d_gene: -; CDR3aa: ASTGIPTGELF
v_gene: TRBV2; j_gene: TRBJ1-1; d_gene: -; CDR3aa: ASNVDGPRRTEAF
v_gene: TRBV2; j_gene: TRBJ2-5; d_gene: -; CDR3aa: ASSEDLGGTQY
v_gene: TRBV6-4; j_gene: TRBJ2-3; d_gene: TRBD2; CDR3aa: ASSRDYSTDTQY
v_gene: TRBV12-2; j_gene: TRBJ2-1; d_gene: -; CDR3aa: ASLSSYNEQF
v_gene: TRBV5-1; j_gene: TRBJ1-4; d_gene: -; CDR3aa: ASSPGRAIATNEKLF
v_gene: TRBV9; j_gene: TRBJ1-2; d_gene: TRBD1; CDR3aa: ASSPTGEQRGYT
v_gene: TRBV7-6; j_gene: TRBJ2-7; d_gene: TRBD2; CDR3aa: ASSSGGTSTYEQY
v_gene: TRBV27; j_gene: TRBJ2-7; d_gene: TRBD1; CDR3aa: ASSWGQGDYEQY
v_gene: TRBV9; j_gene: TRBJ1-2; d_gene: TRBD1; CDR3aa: ASSETDRDYGYT
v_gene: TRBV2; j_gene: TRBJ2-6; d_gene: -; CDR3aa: ASSVGGAEANVLT
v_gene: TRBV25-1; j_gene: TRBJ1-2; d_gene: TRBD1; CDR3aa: ASSEGQFYGYT
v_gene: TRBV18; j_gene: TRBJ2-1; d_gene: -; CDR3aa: ASSLDNEQF
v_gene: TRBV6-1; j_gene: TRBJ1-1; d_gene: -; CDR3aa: ASTYRAEAF
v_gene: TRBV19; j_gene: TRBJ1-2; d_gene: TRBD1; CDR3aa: ASSAGQGAAYGYT
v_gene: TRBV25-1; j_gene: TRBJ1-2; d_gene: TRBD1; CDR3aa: ASSADRAGGYT
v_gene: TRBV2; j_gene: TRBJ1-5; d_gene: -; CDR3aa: ASQRGTHSNQPQH
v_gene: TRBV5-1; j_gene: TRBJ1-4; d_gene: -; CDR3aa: ASSLAPANEKLF
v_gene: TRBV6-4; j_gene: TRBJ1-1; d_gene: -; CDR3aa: ASRTGGPNTEAF
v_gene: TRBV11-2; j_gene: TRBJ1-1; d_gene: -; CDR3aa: ASSLGSGTEAF
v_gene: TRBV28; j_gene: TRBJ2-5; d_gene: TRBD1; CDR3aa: ASSLDREAQETQY
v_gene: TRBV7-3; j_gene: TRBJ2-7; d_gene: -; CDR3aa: ASSPGIPSYEQY
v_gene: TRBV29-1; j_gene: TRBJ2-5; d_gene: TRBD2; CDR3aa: SVEPAGGLQETQY
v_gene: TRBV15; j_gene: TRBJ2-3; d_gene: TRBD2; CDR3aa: ATSRETSGSGIDTQY
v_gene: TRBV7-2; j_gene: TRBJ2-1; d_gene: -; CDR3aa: ASSPRVYNEQF
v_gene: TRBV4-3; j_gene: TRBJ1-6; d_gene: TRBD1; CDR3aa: ASSQDPGTGFGSPLH
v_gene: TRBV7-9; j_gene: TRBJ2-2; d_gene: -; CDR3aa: ASSHGQTGELF
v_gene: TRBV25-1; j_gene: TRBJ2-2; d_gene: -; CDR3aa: ASSEFGTFNTGELF
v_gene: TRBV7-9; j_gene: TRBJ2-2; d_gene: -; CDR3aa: ASSSPGTLSTGELF
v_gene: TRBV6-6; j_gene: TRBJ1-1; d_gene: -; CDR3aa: ASSTLGGGYTEAF
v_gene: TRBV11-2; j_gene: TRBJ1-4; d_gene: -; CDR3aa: ASSPSRAQYGGEKLF